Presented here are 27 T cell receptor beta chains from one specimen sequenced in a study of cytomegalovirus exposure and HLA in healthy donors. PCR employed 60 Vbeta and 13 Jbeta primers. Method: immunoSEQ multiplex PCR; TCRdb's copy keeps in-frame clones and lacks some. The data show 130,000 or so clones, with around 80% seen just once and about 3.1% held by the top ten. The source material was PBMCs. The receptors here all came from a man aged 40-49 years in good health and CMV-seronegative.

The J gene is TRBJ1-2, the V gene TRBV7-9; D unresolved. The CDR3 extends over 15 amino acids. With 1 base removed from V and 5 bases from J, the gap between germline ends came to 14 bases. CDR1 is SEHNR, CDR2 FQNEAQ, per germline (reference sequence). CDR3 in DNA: TGTGCCAGCAGCTTAGGTAGCCTACCTCCGTATGGCTACACCTTC. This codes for CASSLGSLPPYGYTF.

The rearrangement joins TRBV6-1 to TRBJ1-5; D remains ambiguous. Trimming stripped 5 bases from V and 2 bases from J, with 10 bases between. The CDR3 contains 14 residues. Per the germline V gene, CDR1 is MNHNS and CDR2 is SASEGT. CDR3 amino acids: CASSRLGGNQPQHF. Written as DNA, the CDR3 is TGTGCCAGCAGTCGCCTCGGGGGCAATCAGCCCCAGCATTTT.

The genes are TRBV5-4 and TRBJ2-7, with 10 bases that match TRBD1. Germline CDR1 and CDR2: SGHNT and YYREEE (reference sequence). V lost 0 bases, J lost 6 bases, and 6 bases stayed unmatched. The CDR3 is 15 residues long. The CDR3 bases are TGTGCCAGCAGCTTGGTGGGACAGGGGCCCCGCGAGCAGTACTTC. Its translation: CASSLVGQGPREQYF.

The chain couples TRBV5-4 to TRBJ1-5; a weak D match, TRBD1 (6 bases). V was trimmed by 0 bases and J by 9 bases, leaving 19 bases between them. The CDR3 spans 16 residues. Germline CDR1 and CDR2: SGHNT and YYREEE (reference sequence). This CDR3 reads CASSLGGQLDQGPQHF. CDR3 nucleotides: TGTGCCAGCAGCTTGGGAGGACAGCTAGATCAGGGGCCCCAGCATTTT.

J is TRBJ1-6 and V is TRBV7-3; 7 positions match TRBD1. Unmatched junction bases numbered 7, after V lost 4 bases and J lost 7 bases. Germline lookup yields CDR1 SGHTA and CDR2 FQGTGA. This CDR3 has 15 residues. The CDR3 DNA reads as TGTGCCAGCAGCTCGAACGGACAGGCCAATTCACCCCTCCACTTT. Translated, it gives CASSSNGQANSPLHF. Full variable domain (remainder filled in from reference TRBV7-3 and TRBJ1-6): GAGVSQTPSNKVTEKGKYVELRCDPISGHTALYWYRQSLGQGPEFLIYFQGTGAADDSGLPNDRFFAVRPEGSVSTLKIQRTERGDSAVYLCASSSNGQANSPLHFGNGTRLTVT.

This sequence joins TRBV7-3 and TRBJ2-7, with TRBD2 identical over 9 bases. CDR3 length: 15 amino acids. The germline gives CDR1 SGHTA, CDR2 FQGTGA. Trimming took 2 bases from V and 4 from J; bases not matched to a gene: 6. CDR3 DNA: TGTGCCAGCAGCTTATCTCGCGGGGGGGGTTACGAGCAGTACTTC. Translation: CASSLSRGGGYEQYF.

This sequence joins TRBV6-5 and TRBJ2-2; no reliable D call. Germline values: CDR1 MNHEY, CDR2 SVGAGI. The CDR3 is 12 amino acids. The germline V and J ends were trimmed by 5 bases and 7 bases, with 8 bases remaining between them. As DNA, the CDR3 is TGTGCCAGCAGTCGAGGATTCGGGGAGCTGTTTTTT. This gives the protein CASSRGFGELFF.

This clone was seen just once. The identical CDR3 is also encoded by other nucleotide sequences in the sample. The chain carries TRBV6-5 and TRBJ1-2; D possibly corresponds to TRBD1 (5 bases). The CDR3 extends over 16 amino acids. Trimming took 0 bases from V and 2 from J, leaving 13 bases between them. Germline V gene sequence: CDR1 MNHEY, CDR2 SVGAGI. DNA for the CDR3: TGTGCCAGCAGTTACTCTTCAGGGCCCACGAACTATGGCTACACCTTC. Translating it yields CASSYSSGPTNYGYTF.

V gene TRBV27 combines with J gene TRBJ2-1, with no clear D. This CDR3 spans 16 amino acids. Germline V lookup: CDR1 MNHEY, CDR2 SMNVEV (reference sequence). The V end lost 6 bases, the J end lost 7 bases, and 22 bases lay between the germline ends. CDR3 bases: TGTGCCAGCAGCTCCTCGACCACCACACCGAGGAATGAGCAGTTCTTC. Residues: CASSSSTTTPRNEQFF.

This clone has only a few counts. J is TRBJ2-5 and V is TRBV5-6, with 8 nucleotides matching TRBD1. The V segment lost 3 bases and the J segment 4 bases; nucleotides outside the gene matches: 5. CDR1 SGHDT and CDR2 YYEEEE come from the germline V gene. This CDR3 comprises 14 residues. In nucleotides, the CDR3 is TGTGCCAGCAGCTATGGGACAGGTCGAGAGACCCAGTACTTC. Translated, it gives CASSYGTGRETQYF. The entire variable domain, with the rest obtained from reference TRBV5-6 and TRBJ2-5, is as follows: DAGVTQSPTHLIKTRGQQVTLRCSPKSGHDTVSWYQQALGQGPQFIFQYYEEEERQRGNFPDRFSGHQFPNYSSELNVNALLLGDSALYLCASSYGTGRETQYFGPGTRLLVL.

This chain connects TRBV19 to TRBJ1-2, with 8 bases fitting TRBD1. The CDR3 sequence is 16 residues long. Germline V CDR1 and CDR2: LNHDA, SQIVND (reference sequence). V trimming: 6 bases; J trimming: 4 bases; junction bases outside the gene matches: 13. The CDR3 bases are TGTGCCAGTAGACCGGGACAGGTGGGAAGAACCTATGGCTACACCTTC. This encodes CASRPGQVGRTYGYTF.

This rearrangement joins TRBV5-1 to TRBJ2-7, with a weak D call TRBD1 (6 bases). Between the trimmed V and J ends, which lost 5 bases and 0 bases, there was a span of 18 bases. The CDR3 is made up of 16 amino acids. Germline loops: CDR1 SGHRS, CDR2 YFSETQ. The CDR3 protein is CASRPKRTDSSYEQYF. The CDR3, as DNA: TGCGCCAGCAGGCCCAAACGGACAGATTCCTCCTACGAGCAGTACTTC.

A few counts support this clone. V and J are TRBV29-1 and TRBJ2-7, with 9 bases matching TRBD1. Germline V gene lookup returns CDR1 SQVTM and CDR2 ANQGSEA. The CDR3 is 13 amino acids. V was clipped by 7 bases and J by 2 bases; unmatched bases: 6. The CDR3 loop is CSAGDRVAYEQYF. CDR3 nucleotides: TGCAGCGCCGGGGACAGGGTGGCCTACGAGCAGTACTTC.

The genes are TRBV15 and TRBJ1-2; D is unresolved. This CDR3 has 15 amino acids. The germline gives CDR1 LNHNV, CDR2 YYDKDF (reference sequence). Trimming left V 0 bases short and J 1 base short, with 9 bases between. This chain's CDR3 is CATSRDEGNNYGYTF. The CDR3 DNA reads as TGTGCCACCAGCAGAGATGAGGGAAATAACTATGGCTACACCTTC.

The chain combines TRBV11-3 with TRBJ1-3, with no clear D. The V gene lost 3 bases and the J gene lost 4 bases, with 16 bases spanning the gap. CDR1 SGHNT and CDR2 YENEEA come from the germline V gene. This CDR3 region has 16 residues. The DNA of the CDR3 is TGTGCCAGCAGCTTGGTCGTCAGGTTCTCCGGAAACACCATATATTTT. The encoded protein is CASSLVVRFSGNTIYF.

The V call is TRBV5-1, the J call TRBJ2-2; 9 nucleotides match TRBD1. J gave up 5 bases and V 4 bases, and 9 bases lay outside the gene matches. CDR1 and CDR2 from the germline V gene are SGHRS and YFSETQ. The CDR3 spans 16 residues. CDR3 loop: CASSPQAGQGTGELFF. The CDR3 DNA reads TGCGCCAGCAGCCCCCAAGCGGGACAGGGAACCGGGGAGCTGTTTTTT.

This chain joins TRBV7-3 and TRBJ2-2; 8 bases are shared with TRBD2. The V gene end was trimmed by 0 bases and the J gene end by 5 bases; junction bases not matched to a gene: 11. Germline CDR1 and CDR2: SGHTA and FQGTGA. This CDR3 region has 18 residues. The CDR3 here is CASSLTHRASGGTGELFF. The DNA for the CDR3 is TGTGCCAGCAGCTTAACCCACAGGGCCTCGGGGGGGACCGGGGAGCTGTTTTTT.

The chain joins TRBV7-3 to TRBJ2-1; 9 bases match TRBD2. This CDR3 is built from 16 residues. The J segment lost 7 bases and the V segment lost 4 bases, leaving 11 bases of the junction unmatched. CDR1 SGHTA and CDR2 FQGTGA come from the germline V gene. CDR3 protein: CASSSPVAGGWNEQFF. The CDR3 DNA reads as TGTGCCAGCAGCTCCCCCGTGGCGGGGGGGTGGAATGAGCAGTTCTTC.

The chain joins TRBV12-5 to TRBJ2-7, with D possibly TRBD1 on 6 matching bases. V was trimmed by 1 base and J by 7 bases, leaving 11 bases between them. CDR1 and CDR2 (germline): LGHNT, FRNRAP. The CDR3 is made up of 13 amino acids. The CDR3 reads CASGLGDICEQYF. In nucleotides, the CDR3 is TGTGCTAGTGGTTTGGGGGACATCTGTGAGCAGTACTTC.

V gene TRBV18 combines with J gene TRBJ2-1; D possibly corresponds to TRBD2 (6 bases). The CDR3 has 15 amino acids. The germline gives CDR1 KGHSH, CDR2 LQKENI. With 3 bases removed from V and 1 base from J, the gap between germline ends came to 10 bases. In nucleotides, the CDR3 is TGTGCCAGCTCACCGGGACTCGCTTCCTACAATGAGCAGTTCTTC. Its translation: CASSPGLASYNEQFF.

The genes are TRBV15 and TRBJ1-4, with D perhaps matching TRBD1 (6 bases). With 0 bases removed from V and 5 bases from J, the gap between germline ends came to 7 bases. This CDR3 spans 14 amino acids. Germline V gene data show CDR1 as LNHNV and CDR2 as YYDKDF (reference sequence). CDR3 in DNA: TGTGCCACCAGCAGAGACAGGGGAAATGAAAAACTGTTTTTT. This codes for CATSRDRGNEKLFF.

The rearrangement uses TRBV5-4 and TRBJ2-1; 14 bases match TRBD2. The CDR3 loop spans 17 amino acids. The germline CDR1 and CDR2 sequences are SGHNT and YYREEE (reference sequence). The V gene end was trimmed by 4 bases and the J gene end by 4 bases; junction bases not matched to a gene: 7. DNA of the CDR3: TGTGCCAGCAGCCAGACTAGCGGGGGGGCCCTTTACAATGAGCAGTTCTTC. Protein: CASSQTSGGALYNEQFF.

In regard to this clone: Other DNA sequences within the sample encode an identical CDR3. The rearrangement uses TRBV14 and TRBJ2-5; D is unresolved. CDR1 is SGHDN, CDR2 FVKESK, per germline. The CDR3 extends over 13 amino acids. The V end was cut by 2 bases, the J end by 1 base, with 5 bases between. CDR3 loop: CASSQFLQETQYF. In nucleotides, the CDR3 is TGTGCCAGCAGCCAATTCCTCCAAGAGACCCAGTACTTC.

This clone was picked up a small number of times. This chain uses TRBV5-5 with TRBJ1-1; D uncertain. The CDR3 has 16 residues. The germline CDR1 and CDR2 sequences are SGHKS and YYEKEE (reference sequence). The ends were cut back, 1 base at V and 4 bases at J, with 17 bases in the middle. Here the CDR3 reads CASSLNGGPSLTEAFF. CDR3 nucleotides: TGTGCCAGCAGCTTGAACGGAGGCCCCTCCCTCACTGAAGCTTTCTTT.

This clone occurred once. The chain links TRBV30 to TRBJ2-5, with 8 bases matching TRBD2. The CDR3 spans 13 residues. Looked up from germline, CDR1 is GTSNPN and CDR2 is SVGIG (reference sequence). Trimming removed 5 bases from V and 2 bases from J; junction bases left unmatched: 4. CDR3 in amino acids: CAWGAGDQETQYF. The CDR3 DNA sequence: TGTGCCTGGGGAGCGGGGGATCAAGAGACCCAGTACTTC.

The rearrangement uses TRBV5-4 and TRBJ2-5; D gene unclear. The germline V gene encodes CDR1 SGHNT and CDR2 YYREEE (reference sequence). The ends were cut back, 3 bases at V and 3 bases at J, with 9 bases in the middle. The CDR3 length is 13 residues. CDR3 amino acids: CASSSPSEETQYF. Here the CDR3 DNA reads TGTGCCAGCAGCTCGCCCTCGGAAGAGACCCAGTACTTC.

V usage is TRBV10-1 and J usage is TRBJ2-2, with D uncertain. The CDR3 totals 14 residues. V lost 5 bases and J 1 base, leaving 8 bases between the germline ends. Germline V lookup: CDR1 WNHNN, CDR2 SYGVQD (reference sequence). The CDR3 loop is CASSPHRNTGELFF. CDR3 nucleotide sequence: TGCGCCAGCAGTCCTCACAGGAACACCGGGGAGCTGTTTTTT.